The present T cell receptor beta chain was sequenced within a study of T cell changes during pregnancy in multiple sclerosis. Here immunoSEQ multiplex PCR was the method, and the copy in TCRdb shows in-frame clones only, minus some. Of some 69,000 clones in the sample, about 90% were seen once. Germline V gives CDR1 MNHEY, CDR2 SVGAGI. This CDR3 region has 11 residues. The V and J ends lost 4 bases and 9 bases respectively, with 7 bases between them. The sequenced sample was peripheral blood, obtained in the second trimester of pregnancy. This receptor was obtained from a female donor in good health, enrolled as a control in a pregnancy study. The gene calls are TRBV6-5 and TRBJ2-1; D perhaps matches TRBD2 (5 bases). The CDR3 sequence is CASSWAGEQFF. CDR3 DNA sequence: TGTGCCAGCAGTTGGGCGGGTGAGCAGTTCTTC.